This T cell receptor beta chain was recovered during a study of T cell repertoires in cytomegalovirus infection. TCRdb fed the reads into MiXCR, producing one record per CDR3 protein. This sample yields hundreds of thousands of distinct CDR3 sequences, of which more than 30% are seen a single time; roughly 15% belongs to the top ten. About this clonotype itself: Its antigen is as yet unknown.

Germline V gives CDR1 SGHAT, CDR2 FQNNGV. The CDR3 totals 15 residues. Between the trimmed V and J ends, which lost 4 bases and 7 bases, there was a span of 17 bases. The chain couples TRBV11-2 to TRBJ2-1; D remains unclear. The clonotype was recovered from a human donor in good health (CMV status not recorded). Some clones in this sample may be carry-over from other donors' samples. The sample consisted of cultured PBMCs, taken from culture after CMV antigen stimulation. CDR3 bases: TGTGCCAGCAGCTCCCCGTGGACCCCTGGGAATGAGCAGTTCTTC. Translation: CASSSPWTPGNEQFF.